This T cell receptor beta chain is from a study of CD8 T cells in ankylosing spondylitis. General study points: Made up of roughly 8 highly homologous variants, a TCR beta motif appeared characteristic of ankylosing spondylitis blood. The clones that were linked to disease were reported to be significantly enriched in matched synovial fluid samples from ankylosing spondylitis patients.

CDR1 is SGHVS and CDR2 is FQNEAQ in the germline V gene. The CDR3 runs to 14 residues. The V and J ends lost 3 bases and 6 bases respectively, with 15 bases between them. At least ten counts were recorded for this clonotype. Its antigen is as yet unknown. Making use of molecular barcodes, quantitative 5'-RACE generated TCR beta libraries. A single record per CDR3 protein comes from TCRdb applying MiXCR to the 5' RACE reads. Of almost 400,000 distinct CDR3 sequences listed, about 22% are singletons. The sequence was collected from a male donor with ankylosing spondylitis. Sequencing was done on a sample of blood, either unsorted or a sorted T cell fraction (not recorded which). The chain employs TRBV7-8 and TRBJ2-7; TRBD1 is a possible D gene (5 bases). The DNA for the CDR3 is TGTGCCAGCAGCTTGGTTTCAGGGCTTGGCGAGCAGTACTTC. It encodes CASSLVSGLGEQYF.